The rows below give T cell receptor beta chains drawn from one sample of a study of somatic mutations in cytotoxic T cells in rheumatoid arthritis. Method: immunoSEQ multiplex PCR; TCRdb's copy keeps in-frame clones and lacks some. The table has about 15,000 clones, approximately 75% seen once; the top ten hold 13% to 15%. The sequenced sample was CD8+ T cells sorted from blood. Source of these receptors: an adult with rheumatoid arthritis. The CDR3 runs from the conserved cysteine through the conserved F or W. Fields, in order: CDR3 DNA, CDR3 protein, clone size, V gene, D gene, J gene. The D gene is left open where the match is weak. Clone size is shown for a subset of rows, as once, few, many or a class of expanded clone.

TGTGCCAGCAGCGTAGACAGGACTAGCACAGATACGCAGTATTTT CASSVDRTSTDTQYF NA TRBV9 NA TRBJ2-3
TGTGCCAGCAGTGAAAGTTCACCCCTCCACTTT CASSESSPLHF once TRBV2 NA TRBJ1-6
TGTGCCAGCAGCTCACAGGGTTTCGGGCGACTACGCGAGCAGTACTTC CASSSQGFGRLREQYF few TRBV7-2 NA TRBJ2-7
TGCGCCAGCAGCCAACCGGGACTTTTGGCTGGAAACACCATATATTTT CASSQPGLLAGNTIYF NA TRBV4-1 NA TRBJ1-3
TGTGCCAGCAGCCCCGAGTGGGGGGCTGGCACAGATACGCAGTATTTT CASSPEWGAGTDTQYF NA TRBV5-4 NA TRBJ2-3
TGTGCCAGCAGCTTAGTGTATGGTGATACTCATGGCTACACCTTC CASSLVYGDTHGYTF NA TRBV11-1 NA TRBJ1-2
TGTGCCAGCAGTGAAGCGCCCGCGGGAGGGCCGGGAGATACGCAGTATTTT CASSEAPAGGPGDTQYF NA TRBV6-1 TRBD2 TRBJ2-3
TGTGCCAGCAGCACGGACCTGACAGATACGCAGTATTTT CASSTDLTDTQYF NA TRBV5-6 NA TRBJ2-3
TGCGCCAGCGGATCCAATCAGCCCCAGCATTTT CASGSNQPQHF NA TRBV10-2 NA TRBJ1-5
TGTGCCAGCAGCTTGGAGCGCGCTTCGGGAGGCTACACCTTC CASSLERASGGYTF NA TRBV5-6 NA TRBJ1-2
TGTGCCAGCAGACCGGGGCAAAACTATGGCTACACCTTC CASRPGQNYGYTF NA TRBV7-9 NA TRBJ1-2
TGTGCCAGCAGCCCAACCGGGAACCCTGAGCAGTACTTC CASSPTGNPEQYF few TRBV11-2 NA TRBJ2-7
TGTGCCAGCAGTTACAGTCTAGGGAGATTGACTGAAGCTTTCTTT CASSYSLGRLTEAFF NA TRBV6-5 NA TRBJ1-1
TGTGCCAGCAGCGGGATAGCGGGAGGGCCGGGAGATACGCAGTATTTT CASSGIAGGPGDTQYF NA TRBV27 TRBD2 TRBJ2-3
TGCGCCAGCAGTAACTCCGGGACAGTCCGTGAAGCTTTCTTT CASSNSGTVREAFF NA TRBV4-1 TRBD1 TRBJ1-1
TGCGCCAGCAGCCTCACCCCTGGTGGGGCTGTGAACACTGAAGCTTTCTTT CASSLTPGGAVNTEAFF few TRBV4-1 NA TRBJ1-1
TGTGCCAGCAGTGCTCTCGTGGGGGCGCATCCCTATGGCTACACCTTC CASSALVGAHPYGYTF NA TRBV6-4 NA TRBJ1-2
TGTGCCAGTAGTTCCGGGGAGCTGTTTTTT CASSSGELFF few TRBV19 NA TRBJ2-2
TGTGCCAGCGGCGGGGGGGCCGGGGAGCTGTTTTTT CASGGGAGELFF NA TRBV7-2 TRBD2 TRBJ2-2
TGCGCCAGCAGCCAAGGGACCGGGGAGCTGTTTTTT CASSQGTGELFF NA TRBV4-1 NA TRBJ2-2
TGTGCCAGCAGTTTAGCGGGAGGGCCTCATACGCAGTATTTT CASSLAGGPHTQYF NA TRBV28 TRBD2 TRBJ2-3
TGTGCCAGCAGTTTATCGGGGAGCGGAGCAGCAGATACGCAGTATTTT CASSLSGSGAADTQYF NA TRBV27 NA TRBJ2-3
TGTGCCAGCAGCTTAGATCGCCGGACGGCGAACACTGAAGCTTTCTTT CASSLDRRTANTEAFF NA TRBV11-2 NA TRBJ1-1
TGTGCCAGCAGCTTAGTTGGTAACTATGGCTACACCTTC CASSLVGNYGYTF NA TRBV7-2 NA TRBJ1-2
TGCGCCAGCAGTCAAACCCGTCGGACTTTTTTCTTGTACGAGCAGTACTTC CASSQTRRTFFLYEQYF NA TRBV23-1 NA TRBJ2-7
TGTGCCAGCAGTCAAACTGCTAGCGGGAGTAATGAGCAGTTCTTC CASSQTASGSNEQFF NA TRBV6-4 TRBD2 TRBJ2-1
TGCGCCAGCAGCCATGAGGAAAACATTCAGTACTTC CASSHEENIQYF NA TRBV4-1 NA TRBJ2-4